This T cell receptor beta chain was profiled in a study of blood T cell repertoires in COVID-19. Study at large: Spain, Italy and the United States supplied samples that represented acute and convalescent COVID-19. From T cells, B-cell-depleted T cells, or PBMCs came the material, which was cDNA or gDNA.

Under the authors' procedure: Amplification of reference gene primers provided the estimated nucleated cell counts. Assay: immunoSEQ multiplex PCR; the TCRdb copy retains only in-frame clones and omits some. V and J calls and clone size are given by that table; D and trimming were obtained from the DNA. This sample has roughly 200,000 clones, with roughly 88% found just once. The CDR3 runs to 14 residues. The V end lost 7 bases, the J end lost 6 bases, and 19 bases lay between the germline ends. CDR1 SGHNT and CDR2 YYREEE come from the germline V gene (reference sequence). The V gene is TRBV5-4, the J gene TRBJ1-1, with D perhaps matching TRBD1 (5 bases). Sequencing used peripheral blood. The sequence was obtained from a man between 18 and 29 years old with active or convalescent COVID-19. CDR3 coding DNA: TGTGCCAGCCGTCCGGACATTCTAGTCGCTGAAGCTTTCTTT. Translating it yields CASRPDILVAEAFF. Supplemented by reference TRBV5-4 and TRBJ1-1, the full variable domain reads ETGVTQSPTHLIKTRGQQVTLRCSSQSGHNTVSWYQQALGQGPQFIFQYYREEENGRGNFPPRFSGLQFPNYSSELNVNALELDDSALYLCASRPDILVAEAFFGQGTRLTVV.